This is a list of T cell receptor beta chains from one sample in a study of blood T cell repertoires in COVID-19. Sequenced by immunoSEQ multiplex PCR; TCRdb stores in-frame clones only, minus some. Counted here are around 150,000 clones, approximately 84% occurring once; the ten biggest clones make up approximately 4%. The sequencing sample was made of peripheral blood. The receptors stem from a woman aged 55-70 years with acute or convalescent COVID-19. The CDR3 runs from the conserved cysteine through the conserved F or W. The D gene is left open where the match is weak. The size of a clone is reported for some rows only, either as once, few or many, or as a class for expanded clones.

d_gene: NA
v_gene: TRBV9
abundance: NA
j_gene: TRBJ1-6
CDR3aa: CASSVGISRGNSPLHF
CDR3nt: TGTGCCAGCAGCGTGGGGATTTCCAGGGGTAATTCACCCCTCCACTTT

d_gene: TRBD1
v_gene: TRBV5-1
abundance: NA
j_gene: TRBJ2-2
CDR3aa: CASSGGQGLVAGELFF
CDR3nt: TGCGCCAGCAGCGGGGGACAGGGACTTGTAGCCGGGGAGCTGTTTTTT

d_gene: TRBD1
v_gene: TRBV30
abundance: NA
j_gene: TRBJ1-5
CDR3aa: CAWSAQGDQPQHF
CDR3nt: TGTGCCTGGAGTGCACAGGGGGATCAGCCCCAGCATTTT

d_gene: NA
v_gene: TRBV13
abundance: once
j_gene: TRBJ2-3
CDR3aa: CASSLGSFSTDTQYF
CDR3nt: TGTGCCAGCAGCTTAGGGTCGTTTAGCACAGATACGCAGTATTTT

d_gene: TRBD2
v_gene: TRBV28
abundance: NA
j_gene: TRBJ2-5
CDR3aa: CASSPGLVAWGQETQYF
CDR3nt: TGTGCCAGCAGTCCGGGACTAGTAGCCTGGGGCCAAGAGACCCAGTACTTC

d_gene: NA
v_gene: TRBV4-1
abundance: NA
j_gene: TRBJ1-1
CDR3aa: CASSQGALANTEAFF
CDR3nt: TGCGCCAGCAGCCAAGGAGCCCTTGCGAACACTGAAGCTTTCTTT

d_gene: NA
v_gene: TRBV4-1
abundance: NA
j_gene: TRBJ2-7
CDR3aa: CASLSRVYEQYF
CDR3nt: TGCGCCAGCCTTAGCCGGGTTTACGAGCAGTACTTC

d_gene: NA
v_gene: TRBV4-1
abundance: NA
j_gene: TRBJ2-5
CDR3aa: CASSQGETSQETQYF
CDR3nt: TGCGCCAGCAGCCAAGGGGAGACTAGCCAAGAGACCCAGTACTTC

d_gene: TRBD2
v_gene: TRBV15
abundance: NA
j_gene: TRBJ2-7
CDR3aa: CATSLLSGDYEQYF
CDR3nt: TGTGCCACCAGCCTTCTGAGCGGGGATTACGAGCAGTACTTC

d_gene: NA
v_gene: TRBV9
abundance: NA
j_gene: TRBJ2-5
CDR3aa: CASSVDGGSPQETQYF
CDR3nt: TGTGCCAGCAGCGTAGATGGGGGCTCCCCCCAAGAGACCCAGTACTTC

d_gene: NA
v_gene: TRBV20-1
abundance: once
j_gene: TRBJ2-1
CDR3aa: CSASSPSSYNEQFF
CDR3nt: TGCAGTGCTAGTAGCCCGAGCTCCTACAATGAGCAGTTCTTC

d_gene: NA
v_gene: TRBV28
abundance: NA
j_gene: TRBJ1-4
CDR3aa: CASSFQGSNEKLFF
CDR3nt: TGTGCCAGCAGTTTCCAGGGATCTAATGAAAAACTGTTTTTT

d_gene: TRBD1
v_gene: TRBV10-3
abundance: NA
j_gene: TRBJ2-2
CDR3aa: CAISDGQGYTGELFF
CDR3nt: TGTGCCATCAGTGATGGACAGGGTTACACCGGGGAGCTGTTTTTT

d_gene: NA
v_gene: TRBV2
abundance: NA
j_gene: TRBJ2-3
CDR3aa: CASAEYTDTQYF
CDR3nt: TGTGCCAGCGCAGAATACACAGATACGCAGTATTTT

d_gene: NA
v_gene: TRBV28
abundance: NA
j_gene: TRBJ2-7
CDR3aa: CASSRLGYEQYF
CDR3nt: TGTGCCAGCAGCCGACTGGGCTACGAGCAGTACTTC

d_gene: NA
v_gene: TRBV10-3
abundance: NA
j_gene: TRBJ1-1
CDR3aa: CAISGQLEAFF
CDR3nt: TGTGCCATCAGTGGACAGCTTGAAGCTTTCTTT

d_gene: NA
v_gene: TRBV19
abundance: NA
j_gene: TRBJ1-2
CDR3aa: CAIRTASLGYTF
CDR3nt: TGTGCCATACGGACAGCTAGCCTGGGCTACACCTTC

d_gene: TRBD1
v_gene: TRBV2
abundance: NA
j_gene: TRBJ1-4
CDR3aa: CASSATGVTNEKLFF
CDR3nt: TGTGCCAGCAGCGCAACAGGGGTTACTAATGAAAAACTGTTTTTT

d_gene: NA
v_gene: TRBV6-2/TRBV6-3
abundance: NA
j_gene: TRBJ1-6
CDR3aa: CASSYSRQGNSPLHF
CDR3nt: TGTGCCAGCAGTTACTCCCGGCAGGGTAATTCACCCCTCCACTTT

d_gene: TRBD2
v_gene: TRBV29-1
abundance: NA
j_gene: TRBJ2-1
CDR3aa: CSVESSGIYNEQFF
CDR3nt: TGCAGCGTTGAGTCTAGCGGGATTTACAATGAGCAGTTCTTC

d_gene: TRBD1
v_gene: TRBV30
abundance: NA
j_gene: TRBJ1-6
CDR3aa: CAFRDRVPNSPLHF
CDR3nt: TGTGCCTTCCGGGACAGGGTACCTAATTCACCCCTCCACTTT

d_gene: TRBD1
v_gene: TRBV28
abundance: NA
j_gene: TRBJ2-7
CDR3aa: CASSLQLDRAHF
CDR3nt: TGTGCCAGCAGTTTACAATTGGACAGGGCCCACTTC

d_gene: TRBD2
v_gene: TRBV7-8
abundance: NA
j_gene: TRBJ2-7
CDR3aa: CASSKTSGSYEQYF
CDR3nt: TGTGCCAGCAGCAAGACTAGCGGCTCCTACGAGCAGTACTTC

d_gene: TRBD1
v_gene: TRBV2
abundance: NA
j_gene: TRBJ1-3
CDR3aa: CASRPRQGQGKDTIYF
CDR3nt: TGTGCCAGCAGGCCGAGGCAGGGACAGGGTAAAGACACCATATATTTT

d_gene: TRBD1
v_gene: TRBV27
abundance: few
j_gene: TRBJ1-1
CDR3aa: CATKTGTNTEAFF
CDR3nt: TGTGCCACGAAGACAGGGACGAACACTGAAGCTTTCTTT

d_gene: TRBD2
v_gene: TRBV2
abundance: NA
j_gene: TRBJ2-5
CDR3aa: CASSRGLAGMGPQETQYF
CDR3nt: TGTGCCAGCAGCCGAGGACTAGCGGGGATGGGGCCCCAAGAGACCCAGTACTTC

d_gene: NA
v_gene: TRBV2
abundance: NA
j_gene: TRBJ2-1
CDR3aa: CATLAEGHYNEQFF
CDR3nt: TGTGCCACGTTAGCGGAGGGTCACTACAATGAGCAGTTCTTC

d_gene: NA
v_gene: TRBV7-3
abundance: NA
j_gene: TRBJ2-5
CDR3aa: CASSQGAGLETQYF
CDR3nt: TGTGCCAGCAGCCAAGGGGCAGGGCTGGAGACCCAGTACTTC

d_gene: TRBD2
v_gene: TRBV14
abundance: NA
j_gene: TRBJ2-3
CDR3aa: CASSQDLGLAEYFGLTDTQYF
CDR3nt: TGTGCCAGCAGCCAAGATCTCGGACTAGCGGAGTACTTCGGACTCACAGATACGCAGTATTTT

d_gene: NA
v_gene: TRBV5-1
abundance: NA
j_gene: TRBJ1-1
CDR3aa: CASSSDPGKAFF
CDR3nt: TGCGCCAGCAGCTCGGACCCCGGGAAGGCTTTCTTT

d_gene: NA
v_gene: TRBV25-1
abundance: NA
j_gene: TRBJ1-1
CDR3aa: CASTSQGNTEAFF
CDR3nt: TGTGCCAGCACTTCACAGGGGAACACTGAAGCTTTCTTT

d_gene: TRBD1
v_gene: TRBV14
abundance: NA
j_gene: TRBJ2-1
CDR3aa: CASGGQGYNEQFF
CDR3nt: TGTGCCAGCGGGGGACAGGGTTACAATGAGCAGTTCTTC

d_gene: TRBD1
v_gene: TRBV28
abundance: NA
j_gene: TRBJ1-5
CDR3aa: CASSRATGGRGQPQHF
CDR3nt: TGTGCCAGCAGTCGGGCCACAGGGGGCCGGGGTCAGCCCCAGCATTTT

d_gene: TRBD2
v_gene: TRBV7-8
abundance: NA
j_gene: TRBJ2-5
CDR3aa: CASSFGLAGRETQYF
CDR3nt: TGTGCCAGCAGCTTCGGACTAGCGGGAAGGGAGACCCAGTACTTC

d_gene: NA
v_gene: TRBV27
abundance: NA
j_gene: TRBJ1-6
CDR3aa: CASRPEGGRENSPLHF
CDR3nt: TGTGCCAGCAGACCGGAAGGGGGTAGGGAAAATTCACCCCTCCACTTT

d_gene: NA
v_gene: TRBV19
abundance: NA
j_gene: TRBJ2-5
CDR3aa: CASSSRDIRDSQETQYF
CDR3nt: TGTGCCAGTAGCTCGAGAGACATCCGGGACTCCCAAGAGACCCAGTACTTC

d_gene: TRBD2
v_gene: TRBV19
abundance: NA
j_gene: TRBJ2-1
CDR3aa: CASSLFNIAGGRGNEQFF
CDR3nt: TGTGCCAGTAGCCTCTTTAATATAGCGGGAGGGCGGGGGAATGAGCAGTTCTTC

d_gene: TRBD2
v_gene: TRBV7-2
abundance: NA
j_gene: TRBJ2-7
CDR3aa: CASSPGTSGIYEQYF
CDR3nt: TGTGCCAGCAGCCCCGGGACTAGCGGGATCTACGAGCAGTACTTC

d_gene: NA
v_gene: TRBV29-1
abundance: NA
j_gene: TRBJ2-7
CDR3aa: CSVADQANEQYF
CDR3nt: TGCAGCGTAGCCGATCAGGCCAACGAGCAGTACTTC

d_gene: NA
v_gene: TRBV27
abundance: NA
j_gene: TRBJ1-2
CDR3aa: CASSDRREVYGYTF
CDR3nt: TGTGCCAGCAGTGACCGCAGGGAGGTGTATGGCTACACCTTC

d_gene: TRBD2
v_gene: TRBV14
abundance: NA
j_gene: TRBJ2-7
CDR3aa: CASSQAGRAFEQYF
CDR3nt: TGTGCCAGCAGCCAAGCGGGGAGGGCCTTCGAGCAGTACTTC

d_gene: NA
v_gene: TRBV21-1
abundance: NA
j_gene: TRBJ2-1
CDR3aa: CASASGSGQGPFF
CDR3nt: TGTGCCAGCGCCTCCGGTTCAGGTCAGGGTCCGTTCTTC

d_gene: NA
v_gene: TRBV12-3/TRBV12-4
abundance: NA
j_gene: TRBJ2-1
CDR3aa: CASRAMNEQFF
CDR3nt: TGTGCCAGCAGAGCGATGAATGAGCAGTTCTTC

d_gene: TRBD1
v_gene: TRBV3-1/TRBV3-2
abundance: NA
j_gene: TRBJ1-3
CDR3aa: CASSQDGTGGINTIYF
CDR3nt: TGTGCCAGCAGCCAAGACGGAACAGGGGGTATAAACACCATATATTTT

d_gene: NA
v_gene: TRBV6-5
abundance: NA
j_gene: TRBJ1-5
CDR3aa: CASSQTEGQPQHF
CDR3nt: TGTGCCAGCAGCCAAACCGAGGGACAGCCCCAGCATTTT

d_gene: NA
v_gene: TRBV11-1
abundance: NA
j_gene: TRBJ2-2
CDR3aa: CASSLTSAGELFF
CDR3nt: TGTGCCAGCAGCTTAACGAGCGCCGGGGAGCTGTTTTTT

d_gene: TRBD1
v_gene: TRBV5-6
abundance: NA
j_gene: TRBJ1-4
CDR3aa: CASSTWTGGGNEKLFF
CDR3nt: TGTGCCAGCAGCACCTGGACAGGGGGCGGGAATGAAAAACTGTTTTTT

d_gene: NA
v_gene: TRBV5-5
abundance: NA
j_gene: TRBJ2-7
CDR3aa: CASSSVYQGLSYEQYF
CDR3nt: TGTGCCAGCAGCTCGGTTTACCAGGGACTCTCCTACGAGCAGTACTTC

d_gene: TRBD2
v_gene: TRBV13
abundance: NA
j_gene: TRBJ2-1
CDR3aa: CASSLGWVSREGFEQFF
CDR3nt: TGTGCCAGCAGCTTAGGTTGGGTTAGTAGGGAGGGATTTGAGCAGTTCTTC

d_gene: TRBD1
v_gene: TRBV14
abundance: NA
j_gene: TRBJ1-2
CDR3aa: CASRPTGLGGYTF
CDR3nt: TGTGCCAGCAGACCGACAGGGCTGGGGGGCTACACCTTC

d_gene: NA
v_gene: TRBV7-2
abundance: NA
j_gene: TRBJ1-4
CDR3aa: CASSKTPINEKLFF
CDR3nt: TGTGCCAGCAGCAAGACACCGATTAATGAAAAACTGTTTTTT

d_gene: NA
v_gene: TRBV18
abundance: once
j_gene: TRBJ1-2
CDR3aa: CASARGGDYGYTF
CDR3nt: TGTGCCTCCGCCCGAGGGGGGGACTATGGCTACACCTTC

d_gene: TRBD2
v_gene: TRBV9
abundance: NA
j_gene: TRBJ2-7
CDR3aa: CASSAHPAGTSGSYEQYF
CDR3nt: TGTGCCAGCAGCGCTCACCCCGCCGGGACTAGCGGCTCCTACGAGCAGTACTTC

d_gene: TRBD2
v_gene: TRBV11-3
abundance: NA
j_gene: TRBJ2-3
CDR3aa: CASSLQRLAGADTQYF
CDR3nt: TGTGCCAGCAGCTTACAGAGATTAGCGGGAGCAGATACGCAGTATTTT

d_gene: NA
v_gene: TRBV6-1
abundance: NA
j_gene: TRBJ1-2
CDR3aa: CASSDRWEGGYTF
CDR3nt: TGTGCCAGCAGTGATCGATGGGAGGGCGGCTACACCTTC

d_gene: NA
v_gene: TRBV4-1
abundance: NA
j_gene: TRBJ2-6
CDR3aa: CASSQDLYGDSGANVLTF
CDR3nt: TGCGCCAGCAGCCAAGATCTGTACGGAGACTCTGGGGCCAACGTCCTGACTTTC

d_gene: NA
v_gene: TRBV10-3
abundance: NA
j_gene: TRBJ1-5
CDR3aa: CAISAQGLRPQHF
CDR3nt: TGTGCCATCAGTGCTCAGGGGTTAAGGCCCCAGCATTTT